Each of the 4 T cell receptor beta chains below was sequenced from the same sample in a study of blood T cell repertoires in COVID-19. The protocol was immunoSEQ multiplex PCR, while the TCRdb copy is restricted to in-frame clones and leaves out a portion. The sample comprises about 150,000 clones, around 83% of which are singletons, and approximately 32% rests with the top ten. Source material: peripheral blood. These receptors originate from an older woman with acute or convalescent COVID-19.

In its sample, this clone was seen a few times. The chain couples TRBV5-1 to TRBJ2-2; TRBD2 is a possible D gene (6 bases). V was clipped by 6 bases and J by 1 base, with 13 bases between them. Germline V gene data show CDR1 as SGHRS and CDR2 as YFSETQ. The CDR3 loop spans 15 amino acids. This CDR3 is CASMSLGGNTGELFF. CDR3 nucleotide sequence: TGCGCCAGCATGTCCCTCGGGGGGAACACCGGGGAGCTGTTTTTT.

This clone was found once. V gene TRBV7-9 combines with J gene TRBJ2-1; D gene ambiguous. Trimming cost V 4 bases and J 10 bases, with 17 bases left between them. CDR1 and CDR2 (germline): SEHNR, FQNEAQ (reference sequence). The CDR3 extends over 14 amino acids. The chain's CDR3 is CASSSDMATQEQFF. Here the CDR3 DNA reads TGTGCCAGCAGCTCAGACATGGCCACCCAAGAGCAGTTCTTC.

About this clone itself: Other DNA variants within this sample encode the same CDR3. The chain has TRBV3-1 (or the pseudogene TRBV3-2) and TRBJ1-1; no definite D call. The length of the CDR3 is 12 residues. CDR1 is LGHDT and CDR2 is YNNKEL in the germline V gene (reference sequence). V gave up 0 bases and J gave up 8 bases, with 7 bases separating them. The CDR3 DNA is TGTGCCAGCAGCCAAGAACGCCGGGAAGCTTTCTTT. It translates to CASSQERREAFF.

This clone came up a few times. The chain couples TRBV6-5 to TRBJ2-4; D call uncertain. Germline V gives CDR1 MNHEY, CDR2 SVGAGI. CDR3 length: 12 amino acids. Trimming removed 7 bases from V and 11 bases from J, with 15 bases in between. In DNA form, the CDR3 reads TGTGCCAGCATCGCACCTTCACGCGTTCAGTACTTC. Amino acids: CASIAPSRVQYF.